This T cell receptor (beta chain) comes out of a study of blood T cell repertoires in COVID-19. Per germline, CDR1 SGHVS and CDR2 FQNEAQ. CDR3 length equals 12 residues. V gave up 4 bases and J gave up 2 bases, with 4 bases separating them. Libraries were prepared by immunoSEQ multiplex PCR; TCRdb keeps only in-frame clonotypes and omits some of them. This sample has tens of thousands of clones; about 80% occur once, and the top ten carry 40% to 60%. V gene TRBV7-8 combines with J gene TRBJ2-3; D remains ambiguous. The sequenced material came from peripheral blood. The clonotype originates from a human donor in a cohort sampled during active COVID-19. CDR3 coding DNA: TGTGCCAGCAGCTCAAACACAGATACGCAGTATTTT. This gives the protein CASSSNTDTQYF.